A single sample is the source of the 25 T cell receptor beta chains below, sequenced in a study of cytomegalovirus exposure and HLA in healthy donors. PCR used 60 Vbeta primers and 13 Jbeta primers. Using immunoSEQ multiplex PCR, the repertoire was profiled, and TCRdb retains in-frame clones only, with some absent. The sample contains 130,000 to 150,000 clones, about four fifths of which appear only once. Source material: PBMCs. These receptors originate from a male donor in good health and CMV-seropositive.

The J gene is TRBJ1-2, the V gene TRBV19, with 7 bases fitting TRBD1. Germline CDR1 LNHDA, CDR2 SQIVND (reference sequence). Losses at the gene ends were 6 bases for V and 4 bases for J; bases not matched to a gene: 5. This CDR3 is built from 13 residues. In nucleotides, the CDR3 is TGTGCCAGTAGAAAGGGACAGACCTATGGCTACACCTTC. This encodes CASRKGQTYGYTF.

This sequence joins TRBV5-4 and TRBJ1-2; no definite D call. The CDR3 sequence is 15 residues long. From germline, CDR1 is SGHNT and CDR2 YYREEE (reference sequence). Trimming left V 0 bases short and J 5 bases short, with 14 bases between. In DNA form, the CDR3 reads TGTGCCAGCAGCTTGGAGGCAGCCCAGAGGTATGGCTACACCTTC. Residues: CASSLEAAQRYGYTF.

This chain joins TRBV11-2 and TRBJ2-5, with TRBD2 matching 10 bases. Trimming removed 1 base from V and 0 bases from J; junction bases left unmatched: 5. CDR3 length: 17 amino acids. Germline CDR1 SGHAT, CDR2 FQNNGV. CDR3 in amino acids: CASSLGTSGKDQETQYF. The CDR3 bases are TGTGCCAGCAGCTTAGGGACTAGCGGTAAAGACCAAGAGACCCAGTACTTC.

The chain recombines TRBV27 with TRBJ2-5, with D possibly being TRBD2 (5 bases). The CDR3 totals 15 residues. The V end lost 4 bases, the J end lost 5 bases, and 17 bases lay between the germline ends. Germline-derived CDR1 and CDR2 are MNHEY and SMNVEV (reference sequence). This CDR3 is CASSSSPTGGETQYF. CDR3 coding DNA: TGTGCCAGCAGTTCCTCACCGACGGGCGGGGAGACCCAGTACTTC.

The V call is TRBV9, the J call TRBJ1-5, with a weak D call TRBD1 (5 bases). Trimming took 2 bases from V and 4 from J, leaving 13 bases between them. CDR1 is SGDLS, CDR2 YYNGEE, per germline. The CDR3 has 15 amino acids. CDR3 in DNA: TGTGCCAGCAGCGTTGGGGGAGGGGAGAATCAGCCCCAGCATTTT. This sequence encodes CASSVGGGENQPQHF.

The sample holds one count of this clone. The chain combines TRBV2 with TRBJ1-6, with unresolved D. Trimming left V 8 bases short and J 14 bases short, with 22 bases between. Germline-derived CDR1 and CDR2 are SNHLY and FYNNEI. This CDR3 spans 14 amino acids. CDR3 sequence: CASETWTRRASLHF. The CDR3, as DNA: TGTGCCAGCGAGACATGGACGCGGCGGGCATCCCTCCACTTT. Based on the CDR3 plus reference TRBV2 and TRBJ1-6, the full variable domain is EPEVTQTPSHQVTQMGQEVILRCVPISNHLYFYWYRQILGQKVEFLVSFYNNEISEKSEIFDDQFSVERPDGSNFTLKIRSTKLEDSAMYFCASETWTRRASLHFGNGTRLTVT.

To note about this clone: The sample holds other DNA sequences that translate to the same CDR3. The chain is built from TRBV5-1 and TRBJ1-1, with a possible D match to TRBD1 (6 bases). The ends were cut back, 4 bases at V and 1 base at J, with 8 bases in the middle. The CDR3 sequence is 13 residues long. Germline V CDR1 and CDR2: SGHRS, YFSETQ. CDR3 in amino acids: CASSAQGNTEAFF. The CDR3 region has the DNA TGCGCCAGCAGCGCACAGGGGAACACTGAAGCTTTCTTT.

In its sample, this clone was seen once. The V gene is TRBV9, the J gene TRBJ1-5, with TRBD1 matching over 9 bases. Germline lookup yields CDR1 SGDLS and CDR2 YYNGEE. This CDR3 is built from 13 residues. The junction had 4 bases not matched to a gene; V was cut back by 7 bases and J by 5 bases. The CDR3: CASLRDRDQPQHF. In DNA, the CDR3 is TGTGCCAGCCTCCGGGACAGGGATCAGCCCCAGCATTTT.

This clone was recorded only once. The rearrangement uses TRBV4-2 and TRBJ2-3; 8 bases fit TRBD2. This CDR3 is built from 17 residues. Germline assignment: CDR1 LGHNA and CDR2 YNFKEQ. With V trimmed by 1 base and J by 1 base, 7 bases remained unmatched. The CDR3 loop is CASSQGPTSGGTDTQYF. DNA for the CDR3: TGTGCCAGCAGCCAAGGGCCCACTAGCGGTGGCACAGATACGCAGTATTTT.

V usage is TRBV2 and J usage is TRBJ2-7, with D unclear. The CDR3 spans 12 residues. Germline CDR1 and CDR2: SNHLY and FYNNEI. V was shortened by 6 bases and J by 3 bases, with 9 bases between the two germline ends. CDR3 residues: CASRQTFYEQYF. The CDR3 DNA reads TGTGCCAGCAGGCAGACTTTCTACGAGCAGTACTTC.

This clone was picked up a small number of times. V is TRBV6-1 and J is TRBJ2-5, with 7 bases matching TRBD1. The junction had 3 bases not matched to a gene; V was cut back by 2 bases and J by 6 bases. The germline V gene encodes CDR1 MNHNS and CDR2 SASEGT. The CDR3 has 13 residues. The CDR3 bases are TGTGCCAGCAGTGAATCAGGGGGACAGACCCAGTACTTC. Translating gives CASSESGGQTQYF.

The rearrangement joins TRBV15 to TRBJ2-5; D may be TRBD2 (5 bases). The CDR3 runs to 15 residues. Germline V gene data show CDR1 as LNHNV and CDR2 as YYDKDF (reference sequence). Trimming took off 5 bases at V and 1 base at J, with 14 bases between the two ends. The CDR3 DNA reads TGTGCCACCAGCGGGTCCGGGGTCCCCCAAGAGACCCAGTACTTC. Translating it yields CATSGSGVPQETQYF. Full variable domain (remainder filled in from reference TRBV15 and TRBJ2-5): DAMVIQNPRYQVTQFGKPVTLSCSQTLNHNVMYWYQQKSSQAPKLLFHYYDKDFNNEADTPDNFQSRRPNTSFCFLDIRSPGLGDTAMYLCATSGSGVPQETQYFGPGTRLLVL.

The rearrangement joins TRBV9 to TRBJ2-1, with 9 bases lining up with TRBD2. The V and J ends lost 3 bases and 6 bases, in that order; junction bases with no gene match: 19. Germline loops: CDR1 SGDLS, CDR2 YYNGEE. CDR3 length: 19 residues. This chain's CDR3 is CASSAPSLGASGAINEQFF. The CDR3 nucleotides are TGTGCCAGCAGCGCCCCTAGCTTAGGGGCTAGCGGGGCTATCAATGAGCAGTTCTTC.

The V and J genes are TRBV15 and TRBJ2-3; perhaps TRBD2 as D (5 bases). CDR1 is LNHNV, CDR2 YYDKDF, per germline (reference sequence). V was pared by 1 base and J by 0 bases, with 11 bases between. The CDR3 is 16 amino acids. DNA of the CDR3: TGTGCCACCAGCAGAGTCTACCGGGGTAGCACAGATACGCAGTATTTT. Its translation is CATSRVYRGSTDTQYF.

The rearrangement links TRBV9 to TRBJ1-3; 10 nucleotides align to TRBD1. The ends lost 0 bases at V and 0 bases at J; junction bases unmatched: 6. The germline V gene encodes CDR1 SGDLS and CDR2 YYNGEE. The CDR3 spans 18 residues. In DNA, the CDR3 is TGTGCCAGCAGCGTAGTCGACCGGGACAGGGGCTCTGGAAACACCATATATTTT. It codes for CASSVVDRDRGSGNTIYF.

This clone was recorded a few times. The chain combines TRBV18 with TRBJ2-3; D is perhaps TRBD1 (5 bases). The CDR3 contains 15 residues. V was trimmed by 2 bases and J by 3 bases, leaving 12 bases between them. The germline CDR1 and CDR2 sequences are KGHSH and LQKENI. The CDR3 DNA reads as TGTGCCAGCTCACCAATCAGGGAATCGACAGATACGCAGTATTTT. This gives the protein CASSPIRESTDTQYF.

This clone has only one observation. DNA of the CDR3: TGTGCCAGCAGCCCTGTAGGCACAGATACGCAGTATTTT. This translates into CASSPVGTDTQYF. The V and J genes are TRBV5-6 and TRBJ2-3; D uncertain. The CDR3 runs 13 residues. Trimming removed 4 bases at V and 1 base at J, with 7 bases between. The germline CDR1 and CDR2 sequences are SGHDT and YYEEEE.

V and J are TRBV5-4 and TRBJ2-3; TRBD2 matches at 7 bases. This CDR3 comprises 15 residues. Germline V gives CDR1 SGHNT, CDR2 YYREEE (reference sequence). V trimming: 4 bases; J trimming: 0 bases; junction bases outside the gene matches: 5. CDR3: CASSQRGYSTDTQYF. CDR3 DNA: TGTGCCAGCAGCCAGCGGGGTTATAGCACAGATACGCAGTATTTT.

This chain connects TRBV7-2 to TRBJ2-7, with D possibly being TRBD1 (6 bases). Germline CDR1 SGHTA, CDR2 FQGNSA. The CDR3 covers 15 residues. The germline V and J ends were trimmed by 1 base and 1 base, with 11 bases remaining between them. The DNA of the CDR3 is TGTGCCAGCAGCTTAGGGGGGCAGGTTTCCTACGAGCAGTACTTC. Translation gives CASSLGGQVSYEQYF. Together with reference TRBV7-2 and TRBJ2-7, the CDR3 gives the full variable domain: GAGVSQSPSNKVTEKGKDVELRCDPISGHTALYWYRQSLGQGLEFLIYFQGNSAPDKSGLPSDRFSAERTGGSVSTLTIQRTQQEDSAVYLCASSLGGQVSYEQYFGPGTRLTVT.

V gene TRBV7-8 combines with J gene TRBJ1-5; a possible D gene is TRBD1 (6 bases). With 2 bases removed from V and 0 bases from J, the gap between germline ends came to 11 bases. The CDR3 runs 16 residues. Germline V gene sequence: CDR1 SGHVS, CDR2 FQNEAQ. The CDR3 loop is CASSLLTGGSNQPQHF. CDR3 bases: TGTGCCAGCAGCTTATTGACAGGCGGTAGCAATCAGCCCCAGCATTTT.

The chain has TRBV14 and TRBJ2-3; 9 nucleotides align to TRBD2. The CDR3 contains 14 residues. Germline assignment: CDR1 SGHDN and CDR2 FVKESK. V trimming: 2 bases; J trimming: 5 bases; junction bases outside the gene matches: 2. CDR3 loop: CASSQLAGIDTQYF. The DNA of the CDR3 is TGTGCCAGCAGCCAACTAGCGGGAATAGATACGCAGTATTTT.

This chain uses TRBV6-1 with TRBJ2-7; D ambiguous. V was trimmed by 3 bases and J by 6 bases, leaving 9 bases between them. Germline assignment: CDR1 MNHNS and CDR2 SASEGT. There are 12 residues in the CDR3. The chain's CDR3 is CASSEARSEQYF. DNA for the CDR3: TGTGCCAGCAGTGAGGCGAGGTCCGAGCAGTACTTC.

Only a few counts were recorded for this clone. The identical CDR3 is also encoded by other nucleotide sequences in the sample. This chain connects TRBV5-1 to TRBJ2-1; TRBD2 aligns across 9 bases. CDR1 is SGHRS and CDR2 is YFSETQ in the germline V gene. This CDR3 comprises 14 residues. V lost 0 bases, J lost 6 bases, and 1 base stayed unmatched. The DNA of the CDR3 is TGCGCCAGCAGCTTGGGACTAGCGGCCAATGAGCAGTTCTTC. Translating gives CASSLGLAANEQFF.

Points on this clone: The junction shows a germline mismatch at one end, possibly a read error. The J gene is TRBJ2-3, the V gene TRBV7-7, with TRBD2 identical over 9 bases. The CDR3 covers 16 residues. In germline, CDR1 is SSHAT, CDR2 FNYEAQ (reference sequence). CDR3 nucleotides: TGTGCTAGCAGCTTAGGTAGCGGGAGTGGGGCAGATACGCAGTATTTT. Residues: CASSLGSGSGADTQYF.

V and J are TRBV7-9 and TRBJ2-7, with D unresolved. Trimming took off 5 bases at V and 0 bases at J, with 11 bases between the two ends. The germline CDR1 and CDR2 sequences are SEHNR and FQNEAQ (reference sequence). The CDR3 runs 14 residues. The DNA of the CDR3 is TGTGCCAGCAGCGCGAGCGAGAGCTCCTACGAGCAGTACTTC. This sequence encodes CASSASESSYEQYF.